Listed here are 21 T cell receptor beta chains from one sample, sequenced in a study of T-cell reconstitution after alpha-beta-depleted transplantation in children. Unique molecular identifiers tagged the TCRbeta library. TCRdb analysed the PCR reads with MiXCR anew, one entry per CDR3 protein. The data show 350,000 to 500,000 distinct CDR3 sequences, approximately 41% seen once. This specimen was PBMCs, taken before TCRalphabeta/CD19-depleted stem cell transplant. These receptor sequences come from a girl aged 2-10 years with aplastic anemia, due to receive a stem cell transplant.

This clonotype was seen repeatedly, ten times or more. J is TRBJ2-1 and V is TRBV27; a possible D gene is TRBD1 (7 bases). Trimming left V 4 bases short and J 0 bases short, with 16 bases between. CDR3 length: 17 residues. Germline assignment: CDR1 MNHEY and CDR2 SMNVEV (reference sequence). The CDR3, as DNA: TGTGCCAGCAGTTCCGGAGGGGGCCCGAGCTCCTACAATGAGCAGTTCTTC. Encoded protein: CASSSGGGPSSYNEQFF.

The chain joins TRBV7-9 to TRBJ2-1; 11 bases are a match to TRBD2. V gave up 5 bases and J gave up 6 bases; unmatched junction bases: 6. This CDR3 is built from 15 residues. Germline V lookup: CDR1 SEHNR, CDR2 FQNEAQ (reference sequence). CDR3 nucleotides: TGTGCCAGCAGCAACCTAGCGGGAGGAGGCAATGAGCAGTTCTTC. It codes for CASSNLAGGGNEQFF.

This clonotype has a count of ten or more. The rearrangement links TRBV20-1 to TRBJ2-1; D is possibly TRBD2 (6 bases). Germline values: CDR1 DFQATT, CDR2 SNEGSKA (reference sequence). The CDR3 consists of 11 residues. V shed 6 bases and J shed 5 bases, with 8 bases lying between them. The CDR3 DNA sequence: TGCAGTGCGCGACTAGACAATGAGCAGTTCTTC. It specifies CSARLDNEQFF.

This chain connects TRBV29-1 to TRBJ1-4; D gene unclear. Per the germline V gene, CDR1 is SQVTM and CDR2 is ANQGSEA. V was clipped by 0 bases and J by 8 bases, with 7 bases between them. The CDR3 length is 12 residues. In nucleotides, the CDR3 is TGCAGCGTTGAAGAGGACGGCGAAAAACTGTTTTTT. Translated: CSVEEDGEKLFF.

The J gene is TRBJ2-7, the V gene TRBV28; possibly TRBD2 for D (6 bases). V was pared by 2 bases and J by 4 bases, with 12 bases between. Germline CDR1 reads MDHEN; CDR2 reads SYDVKM. The CDR3 extends over 14 amino acids. CDR3 protein: CASSLQGGAYEQYF. The CDR3 DNA sequence: TGTGCCAGCAGTTTACAGGGAGGTGCTTACGAGCAGTACTTC.

Only a few counts were recorded for this clonotype. The chain uses TRBV5-6 and TRBJ2-2; D is unclear. This CDR3 region has 14 residues. Trimming took 0 bases from V and 2 from J, leaving 5 bases between them. Per germline, CDR1 SGHDT and CDR2 YYEEEE. The CDR3 nucleotides are TGTGCCAGCAGCTTGGCCAGTAACACCGGGGAGCTGTTTTTT. Translated: CASSLASNTGELFF.

The chain has TRBV5-5 and TRBJ2-3; 10 bases align to TRBD1. CDR3 size: 17 residues. V gave up 0 bases and J gave up 4 bases; unmatched junction bases: 8. CDR1 and CDR2 from the germline V gene are SGHKS and YYEKEE (reference sequence). Written as DNA, the CDR3 is TGTGCCAGCAGCTTGGAAGTTTGGGGACAGGGGCCAGATACGCAGTATTTT. It codes for CASSLEVWGQGPDTQYF.

The chain employs TRBV29-1 and TRBJ2-2; D is uncertain. The germline CDR1 and CDR2 sequences are SQVTM and ANQGSEA. The CDR3 runs to 14 residues. Trimming left V 4 bases short and J 1 base short, with 10 bases between. CDR3 loop: CSVGQALNTGELFF. The CDR3 DNA follows: TGCAGCGTTGGGCAGGCGCTGAACACCGGGGAGCTGTTTTTT.

This clonotype was seen a few times. The chain carries TRBV4-2 and TRBJ2-3, with 7 nucleotides matching TRBD1. The CDR3 is made up of 15 amino acids. Germline V gene lookup returns CDR1 LGHNA and CDR2 YNFKEQ. Trimming at V came to 1 base and at J to 2 bases, leaving 3 bases not matched to a gene. The DNA for the CDR3 is TGTGCCAGCAGCCAAGCGGACAGGACCACAGATACGCAGTATTTT. This translates into CASSQADRTTDTQYF.

For the CDR3, the DNA is TGTGCCAGCCGGCCCCGGGGGTACAGCACAGATACGCAGTATTTT. Protein sequence: CASRPRGYSTDTQYF. The V gene is TRBV7-2, the J gene TRBJ2-3; TRBD2 is a possible D gene (6 bases). This CDR3 is built from 15 residues. Germline V CDR1 and CDR2: SGHTA, FQGNSA. V lost 8 bases, J lost 0 bases, and 15 bases lay in between. Drawing the rest from reference TRBV7-2 and TRBJ2-3, the complete variable domain is GAGVSQSPSNKVTEKGKDVELRCDPISGHTALYWYRQSLGQGLEFLIYFQGNSAPDKSGLPSDRFSAERTGGSVSTLTIQRTQQEDSAVYLCASRPRGYSTDTQYFGPGTRLTVL.

J is TRBJ2-7 and V is TRBV7-3; 12 bases line up with TRBD1. Germline CDR1 and CDR2: SGHTA and FQGTGA. With 2 bases clipped from V and 5 bases from J, the junction kept 7 bases outside the gene matches. The CDR3 is 16 amino acids. The CDR3 protein is CASSLSGTGGRNEQYF. The CDR3 DNA is TGTGCCAGCAGCTTATCCGGGACAGGGGGCCGGAACGAGCAGTACTTC.

This chain connects TRBV29-1 to TRBJ2-7; unclear D gene. Trimming removed 2 bases at V and 2 bases at J, with 10 bases between. The CDR3 has 13 amino acids. In germline, CDR1 is SQVTM, CDR2 ANQGSEA. This CDR3 reads CSVESTNTYEQYF. DNA of the CDR3: TGCAGCGTTGAATCTACGAATACCTACGAGCAGTACTTC.

The rearrangement uses TRBV28 and TRBJ2-5; TRBD2 aligns across 15 bases. Trimming removed 5 bases from V and 4 bases from J; junction bases left unmatched: 5. In germline, CDR1 is MDHEN, CDR2 SYDVKM. This CDR3 spans 16 amino acids. The CDR3 coding sequence is TGTGCCAGCAGTCCGCGGGGACTAGCGGGAGGAGAGACCCAGTACTTC. Translated, it gives CASSPRGLAGGETQYF.

The gene calls are TRBV20-1 and TRBJ2-1; TRBD2 aligns across 9 bases. Germline trimming cut 0 bases from V and 2 bases from J; bases unmatched to any gene: 5. The CDR3 length is 16 residues. Germline V gene lookup returns CDR1 DFQATT and CDR2 SNEGSKA (reference sequence). CDR3 DNA: TGCAGTGCTAGAGAGAGGGCTAGCGGGACCTACAATGAGCAGTTCTTC. Amino acid sequence: CSARERASGTYNEQFF.

The chain employs TRBV12-3 or TRBV12-4 and TRBJ1-3, with D perhaps matching TRBD1 (5 bases). The V gene lost 5 bases and the J gene lost 6 bases, with 11 bases spanning the gap. The CDR3 runs to 13 residues. CDR3 in DNA: TGTGCCAGCAGTGAGGGGCAAGTAAACACCATATATTTT. Protein sequence: CASSEGQVNTIYF.

The rearrangement joins TRBV4-2 to TRBJ2-3; D remains ambiguous. The CDR3 spans 16 residues. Trimming shortened V by 1 base and J by 2 bases, and 13 bases separated the two germline ends. Germline CDR1 LGHNA, CDR2 YNFKEQ. The CDR3 DNA reads TGTGCCAGCAGCCAAGTCGCTGACGGACCCACAGATACGCAGTATTTT. Residues: CASSQVADGPTDTQYF.

This clonotype was counted ten times or more. V is TRBV7-8 and J is TRBJ2-7; no definite D call. This CDR3 comprises 16 residues. In germline, CDR1 is SGHVS, CDR2 FQNEAQ. Trimming took 2 bases from V and 0 from J, leaving 14 bases between them. DNA for the CDR3: TGTGCCAGCAGCTTATATCGGGTAGTAAGCTCCTACGAGCAGTACTTC. It encodes CASSLYRVVSSYEQYF.

This clonotype was seen many times. The chain links TRBV20-1 to TRBJ2-2, with TRBD2 matching over 7 bases. The CDR3 spans 16 residues. The V and J ends lost 1 base and 1 base, in that order; junction bases with no gene match: 6. Germline loops: CDR1 DFQATT, CDR2 SNEGSKA (reference sequence). CDR3 loop: CSARVAAGWNTGELFF. The CDR3 nucleotides are TGCAGTGCTAGAGTGGCAGCGGGATGGAACACCGGGGAGCTGTTTTTT.

This clonotype was recorded many times. This chain joins TRBV27 and TRBJ2-1, with D possibly matching TRBD1 (5 bases). V lost 7 bases, J lost 4 bases, and 20 bases lay in between. This CDR3 contains 16 residues. Germline V gene lookup returns CDR1 MNHEY and CDR2 SMNVEV (reference sequence). Here the CDR3 DNA reads TGTGCCAGCACCCAGGGAACGGCGGTTGGATACAATGAGCAGTTCTTC. It yields the protein CASTQGTAVGYNEQFF.

There are many counts of this clonotype. The rearrangement joins TRBV7-2 to TRBJ2-7; D not resolved. Trimming removed 3 bases from V and 3 bases from J, with 12 bases in between. The CDR3 length is 14 residues. In germline, CDR1 is SGHTA, CDR2 FQGNSA. In nucleotides, the CDR3 is TGTGCCAGCAGCTTGGGCAGCCCGATCTACGAGCAGTACTTC. Amino acid sequence: CASSLGSPIYEQYF. Variable domain in full (rest from reference TRBV7-2 and TRBJ2-7): GAGVSQSPSNKVTEKGKDVELRCDPISGHTALYWYRQSLGQGLEFLIYFQGNSAPDKSGLPSDRFSAERTGGSVSTLTIQRTQQEDSAVYLCASSLGSPIYEQYFGPGTRLTVT.

This chain joins TRBV4-2 and TRBJ2-3; possible D gene TRBD2, 6 bases. Germline V gives CDR1 LGHNA, CDR2 YNFKEQ. This CDR3 is 16 amino acids long. V gave up 4 bases and J gave up 4 bases, with 18 bases separating them. CDR3 bases: TGTGCCAGCAGCCTCCTGGCGTGGGAGGAACCAGATACGCAGTATTTT. Translated: CASSLLAWEEPDTQYF.